This T cell receptor beta chain stems from a study of T cell responses to AZD1222 COVID-19 vaccine. Sequencing used immunoSEQ multiplex PCR; TCRdb keeps in-frame clones, though not all of them. Among 50,000 or so clones, over 70% were seen once, and the ten largest hold approximately 5.2%. This clone came up a few times. Trimming pared 4 bases from V and 7 bases from J, leaving 19 bases between. The CDR3 length is 15 residues. Germline lookup yields CDR1 LNHDA and CDR2 SQIVND (reference sequence). The sequence derives from an adult who received the AZD1222 COVID-19 vaccine. The chain couples TRBV19 to TRBJ1-2; possibly TRBD1 for D (6 bases). The sample in question was peripheral blood, obtained 28 days after the second AZD1222 dose. CDR3 bases: TGTGCCAGTAGTACAAACAGGGAATCCAGACGTGGCTACACCTTC. It is translated as CASSTNRESRRGYTF.